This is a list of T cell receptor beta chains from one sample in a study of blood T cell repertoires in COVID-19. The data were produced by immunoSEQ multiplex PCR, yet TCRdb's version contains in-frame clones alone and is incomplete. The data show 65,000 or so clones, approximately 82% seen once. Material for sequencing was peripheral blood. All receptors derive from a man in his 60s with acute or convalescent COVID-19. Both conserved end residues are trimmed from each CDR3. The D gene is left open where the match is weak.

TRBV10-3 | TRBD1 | AISPGQGKNTEAF
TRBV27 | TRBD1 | ASSSDRGNTGELF
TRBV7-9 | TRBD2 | ASSRPAGGYEQY
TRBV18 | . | ASSPTDGGNTEAF
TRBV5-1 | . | ASSLPTDGEQY
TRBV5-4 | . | ASSFRGNNEQF
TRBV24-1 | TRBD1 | ATSEGTGGKETQY
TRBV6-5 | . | ASSYSGGSFYEQY
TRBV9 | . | ASSVAEYGYT
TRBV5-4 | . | ASSSQGETSTNYGYT
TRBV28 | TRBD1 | ASRMTGGFTGANVLT
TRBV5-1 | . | ASSLWGATNEKLF
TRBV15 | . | ATSRDSGSEAF
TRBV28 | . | ASSYSPPLNQPQH
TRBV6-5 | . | ASSYSGTSPSYEQY
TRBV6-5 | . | ASIDSANIQY
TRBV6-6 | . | ASREAQTNQPQH
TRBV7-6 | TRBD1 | ASSLAQGAGYEQY
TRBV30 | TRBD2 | AWTSGGSTDTQY
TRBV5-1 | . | ASSLKNLGDNEQF
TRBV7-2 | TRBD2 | ASSGRLAGDLTQY
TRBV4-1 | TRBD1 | ASSQLTGDVGYT
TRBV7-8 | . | ASSIGPDSYEQY
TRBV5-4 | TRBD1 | AVPLGQGIQSTDTQY
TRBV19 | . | ASSIIGADRQPQH
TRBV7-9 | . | ASSPLYEQY
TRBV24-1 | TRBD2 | ATSALSHQGGTYNEQF
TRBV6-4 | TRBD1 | ASSWGTGGENEQF
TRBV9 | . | ASSVDPSSYEQY
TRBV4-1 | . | ASSQDLESNYGYT
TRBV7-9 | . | ASSLGVLSENSPLH
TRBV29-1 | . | SVDRSGQGTEAF
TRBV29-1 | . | SVEEPDWQRGTEAF
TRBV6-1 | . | ASSELGSGEAF
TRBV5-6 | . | ASSWGLQPQH
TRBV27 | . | ASSGSDAGFDQPQH
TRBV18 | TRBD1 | ASSPNRGNNEQF
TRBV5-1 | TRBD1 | ASSWDRAGSSYEQY
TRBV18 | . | ASSPQGQGEQF